This T cell receptor beta chain was recovered during a study of blood T cell repertoires in COVID-19. Study background: The United States, Italy and Spain provided the acute and convalescent COVID-19 samples. In each case, the material was cDNA or gDNA derived from T cells, B-cell-depleted T cells, or PBMCs.

In the authors' methods: Amplified reference gene primers provided the basis for estimating nucleated cell counts. Clones were sequenced by immunoSEQ multiplex PCR, and TCRdb holds only the in-frame ones, with some missing. The V and J calls and clone size are taken from that table; D and trimming were inferred from the DNA. Found here are about 45,000 clones, roughly 90% of them singletons; the top ten hold around a tenth. Germline V gene lookup returns CDR1 GTSNPN and CDR2 SVGIG (reference sequence). J gave up 1 base and V 3 bases, and 11 bases lay outside the gene matches. The length of the CDR3 is 16 residues.

This chain uses TRBV30 with TRBJ1-2, with 7 bases that match TRBD1. This sequence originates from a human donor in a cohort sampled during active COVID-19. Sequenced material: peripheral blood. The CDR3 DNA is TGTGCCTGGAGCATGGGACAGAATAGTTTTAACTATGGCTACACCTTC. Protein: CAWSMGQNSFNYGYTF.